The entry that follows covers one TCR beta chain sequence. What it recognizes is unknown. The V segment lost 4 bases and the J segment 5 bases; nucleotides outside the gene matches: 7. The CDR3 runs 14 residues. Germline assignment: CDR1 MNHEY and CDR2 SVGAGI. Method: immunoSEQ multiplex PCR; TCRdb's copy keeps in-frame clones and lacks some. The table has around 99,000 clones, about 91% seen once; the top ten hold less than 9.5%. These data are taken from a study of T cell responses to AZD1222 COVID-19 vaccine. Study-wide background: Pooled samples include second doses given at about 4 or 12 weeks. Study-level findings and limits: Among the donors, most were white British and more were female, and clonal diversity was possibly underestimated.

Specimen: peripheral blood, collected on day 0 of AZD1222 vaccination. V usage is TRBV6-5 and J usage is TRBJ1-1, with 7 bases identical to TRBD1. The receptor was isolated from an adult in good health. CDR3 in DNA: TGTGCCAGCAGTTGGGGGGTGACAGGGACTGAAGCTTTCTTT. Translation: CASSWGVTGTEAFF.